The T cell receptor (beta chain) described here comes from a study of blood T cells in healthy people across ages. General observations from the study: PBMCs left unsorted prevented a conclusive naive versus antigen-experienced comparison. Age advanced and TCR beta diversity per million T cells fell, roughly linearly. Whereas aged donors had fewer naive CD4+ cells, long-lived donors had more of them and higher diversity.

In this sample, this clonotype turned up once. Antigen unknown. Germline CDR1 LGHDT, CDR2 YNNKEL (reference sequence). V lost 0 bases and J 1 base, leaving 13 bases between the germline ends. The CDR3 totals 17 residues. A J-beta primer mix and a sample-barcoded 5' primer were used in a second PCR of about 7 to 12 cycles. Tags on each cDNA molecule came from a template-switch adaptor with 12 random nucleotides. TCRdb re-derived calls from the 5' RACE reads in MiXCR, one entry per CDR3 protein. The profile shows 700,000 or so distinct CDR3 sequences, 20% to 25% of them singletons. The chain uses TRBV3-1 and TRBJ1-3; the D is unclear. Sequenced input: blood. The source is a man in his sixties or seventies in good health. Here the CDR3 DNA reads TGTGCCAGCAGCCAAGATAGAGTAACGGGTTCTGGAAACACCATATATTTT. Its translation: CASSQDRVTGSGNTIYF.